These 8 T cell receptor beta chains share one sample of origin, sequenced in a study of T-cell memory formation after mild COVID-19. TCRdb used MiXCR to reprocess the 5' RACE reads, holding one entry per CDR3 protein. The sample contains some 330,000 distinct CDR3 sequences, over 20% of which appear only once. Sequenced material: PBMCs or a T cell subset sorted from them (not recorded which). The source of these receptors is an adult woman who had mild COVID-19 (a few samples of this study predate the infection). Cell type and time point are not known.

This clonotype was detected only a few times. The CDR3: CASSLARLAGRNEQFF. In DNA form, the CDR3 reads TGCGCCAGCAGCTTGGCCCGACTAGCGGGAAGGAATGAGCAGTTCTTC. The chain is built from TRBV5-1 and TRBJ2-1; 11 bases fit TRBD2. The CDR3 has 16 amino acids. V trimming: 0 bases; J trimming: 7 bases; junction bases outside the gene matches: 6. The germline V gene encodes CDR1 SGHRS and CDR2 YFSETQ. The whole variable domain, filled in from reference TRBV5-1 and TRBJ2-1, reads KAGVTQTPRYLIKTRGQQVTLSCSPISGHRSVSWYQQTPGQGLQFLFEYFSETQRNKGNFPGRFSGRQFSNSRSEMNVSTLELGDSALYLCASSLARLAGRNEQFFGPGTRLTVL.

J is TRBJ2-2 and V is TRBV7-9, with no clear D. This CDR3 spans 16 amino acids. With 4 bases removed from V and 5 bases from J, the gap between germline ends came to 17 bases. CDR1 SEHNR and CDR2 FQNEAQ come from the germline V gene (reference sequence). For the CDR3, the DNA is TGTGCCAGCAGCTACCAACAGAAATCGTTAACCGGGGAGCTGTTTTTT. Encoded protein: CASSYQQKSLTGELFF.

This clonotype was picked up a small number of times. This chain connects TRBV6-2 or TRBV6-3 to TRBJ2-1; no clear D gene. V lost 7 bases and J 7 bases, leaving 14 bases between the germline ends. The CDR3 runs 13 residues. Germline V gives CDR1 MNHEY, CDR2 SVGEGT. CDR3 amino acids: CASNLAMLNEQFF. CDR3 sequence (DNA): TGTGCCAGCAATCTCGCTATGTTAAATGAGCAGTTCTTC.

The V and J genes are TRBV29-1 and TRBJ1-2; D gene unclear. This CDR3 contains 14 residues. Germline lookup yields CDR1 SQVTM and CDR2 ANQGSEA. Trimming pared 6 bases from V and 3 bases from J, leaving 17 bases between. CDR3 residues: CSVGSPRLHYGYTF. In DNA form, the CDR3 reads TGCAGCGTCGGCAGCCCGAGGCTCCACTATGGCTACACCTTC.

CDR3 protein: CASGTGQGYEQYF. The CDR3 nucleotides are TGTGCCAGCGGAACGGGACAGGGTTACGAGCAGTACTTC. The rearrangement uses TRBV12-3 or TRBV12-4 and TRBJ2-7, with TRBD1 identical over 9 bases. This CDR3 has 13 residues. Germline trimming cut 8 bases from V and 4 bases from J; bases unmatched to any gene: 6.

This clonotype showed up just a few times. CDR3 nucleotides: TGTGCCAGCACCCCGGGACAGGGCAATGAGCAGTTCTTC. It specifies CASTPGQGNEQFF. The chain uses TRBV27 and TRBJ2-1; 9 bases align to TRBD1. The CDR3 spans 13 residues. V gave up 7 bases and J gave up 6 bases; unmatched junction bases: 4. The germline V gene has CDR1 MNHEY and CDR2 SMNVEV (reference sequence).

This sequence joins TRBV6-5 and TRBJ2-1; D perhaps matches TRBD2 (5 bases). V lost 6 bases, J lost 0 bases, and 12 bases lay in between. CDR3 length: 15 amino acids. Germline V CDR1 and CDR2: MNHEY, SVGAGI. The CDR3 is CASRSLGSSYNEQFF. The DNA for the CDR3 is TGTGCCAGCAGATCCCTGGGGAGCTCCTACAATGAGCAGTTCTTC.

The rearrangement links TRBV4-3 to TRBJ2-7; D is perhaps TRBD2 (7 bases). This CDR3 contains 14 residues. Germline CDR1 reads LGHNA; CDR2 reads YSLEER. V dropped 0 bases and J dropped 7 bases, with 13 bases sitting between them. This CDR3 reads CASSQENREGEQYF. DNA of the CDR3: TGCGCCAGCAGCCAAGAAAACAGGGAGGGGGAGCAGTACTTC.